This T cell receptor beta chain came from a study of blood T cell repertoires in COVID-19. V was pared by 2 bases and J by 0 bases, with 8 bases of the junction left unmatched. This CDR3 has 17 residues. Germline loops: CDR1 SGHDT, CDR2 YYEEEE. Libraries were prepared by immunoSEQ multiplex PCR; TCRdb keeps only in-frame clonotypes and omits some of them. Here the sample spans under 250,000 clones, under 90% being singletons. The chain recombines TRBV5-6 with TRBJ1-1; TRBD1 matches at 9 bases. This sequence was found in a man in his fifties or sixties with COVID-19, enrolled during active disease. The specimen sequenced was peripheral blood. Here the CDR3 reads CASSLEQGARVNTEAFF. The CDR3 DNA reads TGTGCCAGCAGCTTAGAACAGGGGGCGCGGGTGAACACTGAAGCTTTCTTT.